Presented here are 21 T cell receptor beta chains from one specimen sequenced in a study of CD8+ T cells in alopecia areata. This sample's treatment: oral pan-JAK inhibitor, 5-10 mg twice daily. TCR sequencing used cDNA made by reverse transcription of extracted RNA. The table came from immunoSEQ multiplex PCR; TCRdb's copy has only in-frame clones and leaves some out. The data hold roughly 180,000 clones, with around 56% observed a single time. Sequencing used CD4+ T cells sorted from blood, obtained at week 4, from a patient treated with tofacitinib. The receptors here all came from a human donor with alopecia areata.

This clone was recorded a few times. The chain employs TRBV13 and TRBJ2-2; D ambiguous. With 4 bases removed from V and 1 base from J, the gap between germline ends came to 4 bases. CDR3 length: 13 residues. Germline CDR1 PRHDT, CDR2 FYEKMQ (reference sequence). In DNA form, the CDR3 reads TGTGCCAGCAGCTCGAAGAACACCGGGGAGCTGTTTTTT. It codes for CASSSKNTGELFF.

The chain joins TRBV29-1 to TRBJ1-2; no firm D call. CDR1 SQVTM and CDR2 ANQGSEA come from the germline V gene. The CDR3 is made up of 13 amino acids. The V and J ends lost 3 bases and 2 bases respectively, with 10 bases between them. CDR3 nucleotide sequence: TGCAGCGTTGACCGTCCGGAGAACTATGGCTACACCTTC. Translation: CSVDRPENYGYTF. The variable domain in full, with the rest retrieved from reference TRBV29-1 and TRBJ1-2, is SAVISQKPSRDICQRGTSLTIQCQVDSQVTMMFWYRQQPGQSLTLIATANQGSEATYESGFVIDKFPISRPNLTFSTLTVSNMSPEDSSIYLCSVDRPENYGYTFGSGTRLTVV.

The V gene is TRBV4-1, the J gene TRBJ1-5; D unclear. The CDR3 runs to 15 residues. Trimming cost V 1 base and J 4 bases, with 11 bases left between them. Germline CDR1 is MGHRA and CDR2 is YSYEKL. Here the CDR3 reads CASSQGNQRNQPQHF. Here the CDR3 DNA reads TGCGCCAGCAGCCAAGGGAATCAGCGTAATCAGCCCCAGCATTTT.

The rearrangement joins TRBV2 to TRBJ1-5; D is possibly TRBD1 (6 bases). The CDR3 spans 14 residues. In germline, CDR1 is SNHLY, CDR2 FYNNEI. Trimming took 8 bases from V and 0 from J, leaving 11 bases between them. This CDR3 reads CASGLQGSNQPQHF. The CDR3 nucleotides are TGTGCCAGCGGCCTACAGGGTAGCAATCAGCCCCAGCATTTT.

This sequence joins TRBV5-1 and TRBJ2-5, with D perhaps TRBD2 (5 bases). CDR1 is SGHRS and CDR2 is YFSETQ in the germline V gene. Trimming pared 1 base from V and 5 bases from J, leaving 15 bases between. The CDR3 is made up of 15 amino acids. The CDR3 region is CASSLSRDLWETQYF. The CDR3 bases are TGCGCCAGCAGCTTGTCGAGGGATTTGTGGGAGACCCAGTACTTC.

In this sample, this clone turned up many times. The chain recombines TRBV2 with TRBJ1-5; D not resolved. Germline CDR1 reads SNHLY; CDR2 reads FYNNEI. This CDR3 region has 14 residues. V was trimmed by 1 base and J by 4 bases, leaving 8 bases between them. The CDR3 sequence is CASSEDGRNQPQHF. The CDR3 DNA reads TGTGCCAGCAGTGAAGATGGAAGGAATCAGCCCCAGCATTTT.

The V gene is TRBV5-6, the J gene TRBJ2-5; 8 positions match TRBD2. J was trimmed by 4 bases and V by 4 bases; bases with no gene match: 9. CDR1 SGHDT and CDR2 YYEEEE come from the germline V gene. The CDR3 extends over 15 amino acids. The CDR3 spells CASSAAGGAGETQYF. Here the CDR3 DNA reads TGTGCCAGCAGCGCCGCGGGGGGCGCGGGAGAGACCCAGTACTTC.

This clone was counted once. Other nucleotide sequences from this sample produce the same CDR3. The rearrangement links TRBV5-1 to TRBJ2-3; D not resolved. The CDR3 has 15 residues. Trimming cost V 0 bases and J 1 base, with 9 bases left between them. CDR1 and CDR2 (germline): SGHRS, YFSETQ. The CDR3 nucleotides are TGCGCCAGCAGCTTGGTGGGCCGGGGCACAGATACGCAGTATTTT. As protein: CASSLVGRGTDTQYF.

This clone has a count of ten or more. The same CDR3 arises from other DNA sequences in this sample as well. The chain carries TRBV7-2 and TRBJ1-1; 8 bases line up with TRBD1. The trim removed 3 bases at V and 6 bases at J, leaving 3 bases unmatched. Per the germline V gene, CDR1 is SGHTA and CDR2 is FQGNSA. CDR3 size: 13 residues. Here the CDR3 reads CASSLQGASEAFF. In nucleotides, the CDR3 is TGTGCCAGCAGCTTGCAGGGGGCATCTGAAGCTTTCTTT.

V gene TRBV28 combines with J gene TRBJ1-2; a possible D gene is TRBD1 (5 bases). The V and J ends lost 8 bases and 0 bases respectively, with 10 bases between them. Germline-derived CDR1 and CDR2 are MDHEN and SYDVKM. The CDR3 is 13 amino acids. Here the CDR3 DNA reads TGTGCCAGCCGGGACGACGCTAACTATGGCTACACCTTC. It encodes CASRDDANYGYTF.

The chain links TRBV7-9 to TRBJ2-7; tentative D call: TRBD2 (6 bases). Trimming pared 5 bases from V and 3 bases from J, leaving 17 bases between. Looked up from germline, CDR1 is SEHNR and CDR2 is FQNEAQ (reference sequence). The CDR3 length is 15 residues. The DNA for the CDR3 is TGTGCCAGCAGCCGTCCCGGCGGGGTTATCTACGAGCAGTACTTC. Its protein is CASSRPGGVIYEQYF.

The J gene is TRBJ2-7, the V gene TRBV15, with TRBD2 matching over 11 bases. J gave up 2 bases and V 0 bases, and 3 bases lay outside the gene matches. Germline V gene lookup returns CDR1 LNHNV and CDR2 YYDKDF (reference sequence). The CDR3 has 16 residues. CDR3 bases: TGTGCCACCAGCAGAGATCTAGCGGGGGGAACCTACGAGCAGTACTTC. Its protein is CATSRDLAGGTYEQYF.

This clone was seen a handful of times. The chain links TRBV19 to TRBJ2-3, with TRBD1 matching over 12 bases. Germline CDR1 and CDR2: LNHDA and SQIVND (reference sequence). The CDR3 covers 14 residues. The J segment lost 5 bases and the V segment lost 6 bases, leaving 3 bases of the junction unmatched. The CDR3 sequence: CASRGDRGRDTQYF. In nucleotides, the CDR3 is TGTGCCAGTAGGGGGGACAGGGGGCGAGATACGCAGTATTTT.

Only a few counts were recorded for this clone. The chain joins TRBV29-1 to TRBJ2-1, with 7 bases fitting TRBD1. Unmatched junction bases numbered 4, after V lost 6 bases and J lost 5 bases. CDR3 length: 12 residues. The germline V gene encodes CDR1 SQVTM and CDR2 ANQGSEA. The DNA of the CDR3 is TGCAGCGTGACAGGGAACAACAATGAGCAGTTCTTC. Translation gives CSVTGNNNEQFF.

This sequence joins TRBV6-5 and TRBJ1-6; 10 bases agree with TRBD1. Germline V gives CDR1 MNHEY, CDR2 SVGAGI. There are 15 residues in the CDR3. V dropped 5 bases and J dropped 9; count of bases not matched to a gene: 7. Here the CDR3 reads CASSPDRGPSSPLHF. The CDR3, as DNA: TGTGCCAGCAGTCCCGACAGGGGGCCGAGTTCACCCCTCCACTTT.

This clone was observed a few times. As DNA, the CDR3 is TGTGCCAGTAGTAAGCTTCAGCGGGGGGGCCGAGATACGCAGTATTTT. Its protein is CASSKLQRGGRDTQYF. The V and J genes are TRBV19 and TRBJ2-3; 10 nucleotides line up with TRBD2. Germline CDR1 LNHDA, CDR2 SQIVND (reference sequence). With V trimmed by 4 bases and J by 5 bases, 9 bases remained unmatched. This CDR3 has 16 amino acids. The full variable domain, with the rest looked up from reference TRBV19 and TRBJ2-3, is DGGITQSPKYLFRKEGQNVTLSCEQNLNHDAMYWYRQDPGQGLRLIYYSQIVNDFQKGDIAEGYSVSREKKESFPLTVTSAQKNPTAFYLCASSKLQRGGRDTQYFGPGTRLTVL.

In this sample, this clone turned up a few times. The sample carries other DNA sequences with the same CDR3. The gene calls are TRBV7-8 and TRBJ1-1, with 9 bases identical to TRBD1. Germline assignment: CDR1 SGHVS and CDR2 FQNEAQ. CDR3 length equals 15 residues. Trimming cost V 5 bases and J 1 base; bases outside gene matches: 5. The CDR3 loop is CASSLGTGRNTEAFF. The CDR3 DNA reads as TGTGCCAGCAGCCTAGGGACAGGGAGGAACACTGAAGCTTTCTTT.

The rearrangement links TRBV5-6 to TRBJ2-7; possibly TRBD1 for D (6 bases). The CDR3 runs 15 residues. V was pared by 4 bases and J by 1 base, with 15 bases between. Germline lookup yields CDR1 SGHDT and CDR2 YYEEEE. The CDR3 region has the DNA TGTGCCAGCAGCCCCGACTTAGGGACATCCTACGAGCAGTACTTC. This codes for CASSPDLGTSYEQYF. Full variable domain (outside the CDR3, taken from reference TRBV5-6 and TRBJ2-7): DAGVTQSPTHLIKTRGQQVTLRCSPKSGHDTVSWYQQALGQGPQFIFQYYEEEERQRGNFPDRFSGHQFPNYSSELNVNALLLGDSALYLCASSPDLGTSYEQYFGPGTRLTVT.

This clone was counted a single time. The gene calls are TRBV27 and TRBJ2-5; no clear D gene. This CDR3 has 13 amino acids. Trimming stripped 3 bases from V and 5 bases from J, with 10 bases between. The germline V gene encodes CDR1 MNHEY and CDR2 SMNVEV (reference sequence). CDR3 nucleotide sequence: TGTGCCAGCAGTTTTGGACGGTTCGAGACCCAGTACTTC. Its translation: CASSFGRFETQYF.

The CDR3 loop reads CASSQGSQGRKVTGELFF. In nucleotides, the CDR3 is TGCGCCAGCAGCCAAGGTTCACAGGGGAGGAAGGTCACCGGGGAGCTGTTTTTT. The chain combines TRBV4-1 with TRBJ2-2, with a possible D match to TRBD1 (7 bases). V was pared by 1 base and J by 4 bases, with 19 bases between. This CDR3 is built from 18 residues. The germline gives CDR1 MGHRA, CDR2 YSYEKL.

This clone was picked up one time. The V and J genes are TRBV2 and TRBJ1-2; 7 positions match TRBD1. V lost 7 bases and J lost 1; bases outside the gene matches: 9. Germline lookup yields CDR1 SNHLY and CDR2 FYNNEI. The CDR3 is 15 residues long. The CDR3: CASTPDRVVNYGYTF. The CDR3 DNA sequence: TGTGCCAGCACCCCAGACAGGGTGGTTAACTATGGCTACACCTTC.